This TCR beta chain emerged from a study of chemoradiotherapy in HPV16-positive cancers. As for the study in general: Functional T-cell assays on a couple of HPV16-positive patients' cells defined candidate HPV-specific clones and common TCR motifs. Study-level findings and limits: Candidate HPV-specific clones and E7-related TCR motifs grew in tumor during treatment. Only two HPV16-positive patients supplied the functional HPV-specificity definition.

TCRdb's copy holds only in-frame clones and misses some; the assay was immunoSEQ multiplex PCR. The table has some 5,400 clones, around nine tenths seen once. The V and J ends lost 4 bases and 0 bases respectively, with 7 bases between them. The CDR3 runs to 14 residues. From germline, CDR1 is SGHVS and CDR2 FQNEAQ. Of note for this clone: Its antigen is as yet unknown.

Samples were taken several times over chemoradiotherapy. The sequence derives from a human donor with HPV-associated anogenital cancer. This rearrangement joins TRBV7-8 to TRBJ1-5; D not certain. Sequenced material: tumor tissue, taken from a patient who underwent chemoradiotherapy. CDR3 DNA sequence: TGTGCCAGCAGCTCCAGACGTAGCAATCAGCCCCAGCATTTT. This gives the protein CASSSRRSNQPQHF.